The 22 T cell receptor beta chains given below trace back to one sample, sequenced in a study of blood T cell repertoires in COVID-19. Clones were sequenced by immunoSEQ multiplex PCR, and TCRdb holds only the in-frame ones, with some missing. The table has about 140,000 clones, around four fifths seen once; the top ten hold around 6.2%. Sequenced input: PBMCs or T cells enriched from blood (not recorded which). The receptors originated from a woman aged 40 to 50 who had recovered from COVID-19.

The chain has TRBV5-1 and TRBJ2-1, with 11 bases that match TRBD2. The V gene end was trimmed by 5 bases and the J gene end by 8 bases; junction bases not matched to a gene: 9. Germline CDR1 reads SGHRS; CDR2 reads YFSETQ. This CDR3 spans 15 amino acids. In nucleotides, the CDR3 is TGCGCCAGCAGTTATACTAGCGGGAGTTACGATGAGCAGTTCTTC. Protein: CASSYTSGSYDEQFF.

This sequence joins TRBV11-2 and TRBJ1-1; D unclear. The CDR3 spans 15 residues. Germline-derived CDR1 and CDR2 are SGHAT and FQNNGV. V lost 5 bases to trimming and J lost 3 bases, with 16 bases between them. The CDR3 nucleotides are TGTGCCAGCAGCCCCCGACGGGGAGGGTACACTGAAGCTTTCTTT. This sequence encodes CASSPRRGGYTEAFF.

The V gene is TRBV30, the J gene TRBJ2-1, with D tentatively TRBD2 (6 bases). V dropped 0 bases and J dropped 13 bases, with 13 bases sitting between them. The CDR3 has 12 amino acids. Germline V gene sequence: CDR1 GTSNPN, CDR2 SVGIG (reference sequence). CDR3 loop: CAWSVRRVYQFF. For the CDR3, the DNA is TGTGCCTGGAGTGTACGGAGGGTTTACCAGTTCTTC. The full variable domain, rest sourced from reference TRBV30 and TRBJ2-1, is SQTIHQWPATLVQPVGSPLSLECTVEGTSNPNLYWYRQAAGRGLQLLFYSVGIGQISSEVPQNLSASRPQDRQFILSSKKLLLSDSGFYLCAWSVRRVYQFFGPGTRLTVL.

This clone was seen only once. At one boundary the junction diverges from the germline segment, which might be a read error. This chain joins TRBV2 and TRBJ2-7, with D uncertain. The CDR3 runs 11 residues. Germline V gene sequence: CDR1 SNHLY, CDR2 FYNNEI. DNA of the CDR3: TGTGCCAGCAGTGACTGGCTGGGCAGCAACTTC. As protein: CASSDWLGSNF.

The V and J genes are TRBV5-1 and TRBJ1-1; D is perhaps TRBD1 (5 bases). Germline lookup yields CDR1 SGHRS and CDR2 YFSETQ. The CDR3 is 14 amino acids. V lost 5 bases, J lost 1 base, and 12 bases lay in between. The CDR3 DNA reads TGCGCCAGCAGAATCGGCGGACAGAACACTGAAGCTTTCTTT. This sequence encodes CASRIGGQNTEAFF.

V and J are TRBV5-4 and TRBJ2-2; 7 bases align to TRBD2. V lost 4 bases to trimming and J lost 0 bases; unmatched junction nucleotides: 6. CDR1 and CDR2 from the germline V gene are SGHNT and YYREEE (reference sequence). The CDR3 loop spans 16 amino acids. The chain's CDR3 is CASSLGGRANTGELFF. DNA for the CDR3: TGTGCCAGCAGCCTGGGAGGGCGCGCGAACACCGGGGAGCTGTTTTTT.

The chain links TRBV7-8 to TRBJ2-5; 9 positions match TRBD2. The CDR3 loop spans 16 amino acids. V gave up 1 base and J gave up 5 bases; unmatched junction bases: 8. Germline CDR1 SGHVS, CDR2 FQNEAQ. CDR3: CASSLGAGGPLETQYF. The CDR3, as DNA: TGTGCCAGCAGCTTAGGGGCGGGGGGGCCTCTGGAGACCCAGTACTTC. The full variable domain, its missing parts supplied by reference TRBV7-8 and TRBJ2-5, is GAGVSQSPRYKVAKRGQDVALRCDPISGHVSLFWYQQALGQGPEFLTYFQNEAQLDKSGLPSDRFFAERPEGSVSTLKIQRTQQEDSAVYLCASSLGAGGPLETQYFGPGTRLLVL.

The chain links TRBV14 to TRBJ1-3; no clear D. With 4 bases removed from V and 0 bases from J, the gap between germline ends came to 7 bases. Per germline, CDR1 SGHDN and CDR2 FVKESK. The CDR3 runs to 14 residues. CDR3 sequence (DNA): TGTGCCAGCAGCCGCGCCCGCTCTGGAAACACCATATATTTT. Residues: CASSRARSGNTIYF. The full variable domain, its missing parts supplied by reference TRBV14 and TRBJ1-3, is EAGVTQFPSHSVIEKGQTVTLRCDPISGHDNLYWYRRVMGKEIKFLLHFVKESKQDESGMPNNRFLAERTGGTYSTLKVQPAELEDSGVYFCASSRARSGNTIYFGEGSWLTVV.

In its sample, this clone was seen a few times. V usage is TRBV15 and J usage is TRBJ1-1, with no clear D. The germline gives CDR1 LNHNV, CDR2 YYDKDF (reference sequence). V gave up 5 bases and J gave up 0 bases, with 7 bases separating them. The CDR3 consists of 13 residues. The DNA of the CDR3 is TGTGCCACCAGCTTGGCAGTGAACACTGAAGCTTTCTTT. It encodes CATSLAVNTEAFF.

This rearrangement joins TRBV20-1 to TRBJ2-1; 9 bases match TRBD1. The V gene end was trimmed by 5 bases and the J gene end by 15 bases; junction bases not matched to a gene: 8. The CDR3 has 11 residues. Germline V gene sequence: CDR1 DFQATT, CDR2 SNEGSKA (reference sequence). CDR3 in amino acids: CSALDRGMSFF. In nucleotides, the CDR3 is TGCAGTGCTCTCGACAGGGGGATGTCGTTCTTC.

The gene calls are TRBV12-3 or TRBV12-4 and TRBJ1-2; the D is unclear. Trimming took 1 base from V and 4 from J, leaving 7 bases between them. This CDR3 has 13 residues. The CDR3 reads CASSLGGGYGYTF. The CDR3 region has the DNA TGTGCCAGCAGTTTAGGGGGAGGCTATGGCTACACCTTC.

DNA of the CDR3: TGTGCCAGCAGCCTCGGCGGCGGCTCCTACGAGCAGTACTTC. As protein: CASSLGGGSYEQYF. This chain uses TRBV3-1 (or the pseudogene TRBV3-2) with TRBJ2-7; no reliable D call. Germline lookup yields CDR1 LGHDT and CDR2 YNNKEL (reference sequence). CDR3 length: 14 amino acids. Trimming removed 4 bases at V and 0 bases at J, with 10 bases between.

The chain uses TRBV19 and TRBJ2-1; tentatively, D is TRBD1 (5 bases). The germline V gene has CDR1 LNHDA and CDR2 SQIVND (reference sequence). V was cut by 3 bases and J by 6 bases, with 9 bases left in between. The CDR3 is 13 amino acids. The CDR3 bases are TGTGCCAGTAGTATCCAGCAGGGCAATGAGCAGTTCTTC. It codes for CASSIQQGNEQFF.

CDR3 amino acids: CASRRQGSNEKLFF. CDR3 sequence (DNA): TGTGCCAGTAGAAGACAGGGTTCTAATGAAAAACTGTTTTTT. The chain links TRBV19 to TRBJ1-4, with TRBD1 matching over 7 bases. Looked up from germline, CDR1 is LNHDA and CDR2 is SQIVND (reference sequence). There are 14 residues in the CDR3. The V and J ends lost 6 bases and 3 bases, in that order; junction bases with no gene match: 4.

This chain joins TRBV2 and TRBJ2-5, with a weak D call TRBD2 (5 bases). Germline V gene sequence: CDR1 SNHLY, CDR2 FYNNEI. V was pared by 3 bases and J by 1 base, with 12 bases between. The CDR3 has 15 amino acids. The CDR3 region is CASSEMSGIQETQYF. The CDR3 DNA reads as TGTGCCAGCAGTGAGATGTCGGGGATCCAAGAGACCCAGTACTTC. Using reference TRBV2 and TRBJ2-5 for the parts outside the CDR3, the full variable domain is EPEVTQTPSHQVTQMGQEVILRCVPISNHLYFYWYRQILGQKVEFLVSFYNNEISEKSEIFDDQFSVERPDGSNFTLKIRSTKLEDSAMYFCASSEMSGIQETQYFGPGTRLLVL.

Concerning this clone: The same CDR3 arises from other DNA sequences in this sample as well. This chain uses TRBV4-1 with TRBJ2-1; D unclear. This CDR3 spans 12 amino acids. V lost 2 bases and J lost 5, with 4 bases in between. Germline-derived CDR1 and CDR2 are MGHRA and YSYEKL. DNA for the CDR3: TGCGCCAGCAGCCAACGAGACAATGAGCAGTTCTTC. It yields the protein CASSQRDNEQFF.

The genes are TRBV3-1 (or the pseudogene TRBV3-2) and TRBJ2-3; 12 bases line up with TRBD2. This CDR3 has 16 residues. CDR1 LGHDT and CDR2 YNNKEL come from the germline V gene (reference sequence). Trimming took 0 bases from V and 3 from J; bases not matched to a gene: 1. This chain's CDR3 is CASSQDLAGGTDTQYF. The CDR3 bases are TGTGCCAGCAGCCAAGATCTAGCGGGGGGGACAGATACGCAGTATTTT.

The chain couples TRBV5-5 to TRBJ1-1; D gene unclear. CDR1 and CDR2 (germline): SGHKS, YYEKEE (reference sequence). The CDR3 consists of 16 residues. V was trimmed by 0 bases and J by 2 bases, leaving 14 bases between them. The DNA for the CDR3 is TGTGCCAGCAGCTTGGATTGGGCCAGAGTTAACACTGAAGCTTTCTTT. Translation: CASSLDWARVNTEAFF.

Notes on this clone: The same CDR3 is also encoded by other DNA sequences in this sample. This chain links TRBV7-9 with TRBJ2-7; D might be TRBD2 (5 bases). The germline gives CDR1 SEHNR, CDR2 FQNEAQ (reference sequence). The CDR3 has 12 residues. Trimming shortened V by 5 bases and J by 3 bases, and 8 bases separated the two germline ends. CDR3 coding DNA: TGTGCCAGCAGCCCAACTAGCTACGAGCAGTACTTC. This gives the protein CASSPTSYEQYF. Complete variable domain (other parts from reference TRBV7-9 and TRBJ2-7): DTGVSQNPRHKITKRGQNVTFRCDPISEHNRLYWYRQTLGQGPEFLTYFQNEAQLEKSRLLSDRFSAERPKGSFSTLEIQRTEQGDSAMYLCASSPTSYEQYFGPGTRLTVT.

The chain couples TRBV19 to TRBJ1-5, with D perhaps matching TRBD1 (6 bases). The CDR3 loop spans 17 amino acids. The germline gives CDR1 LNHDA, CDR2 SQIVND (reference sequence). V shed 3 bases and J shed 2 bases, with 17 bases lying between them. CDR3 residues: CASSMPKQGGGNQPQHF. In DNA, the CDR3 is TGTGCCAGTAGTATGCCCAAACAGGGTGGTGGCAATCAGCCCCAGCATTTT.

The CDR3 region has the DNA TGTGCCAGCAGTTTATACGGTAGCGGCGGCAATGAGCAGTTCTTC. This gives the protein CASSLYGSGGNEQFF. V and J are TRBV27 and TRBJ2-1; tentative D call: TRBD2 (6 bases). CDR3 length equals 15 residues. Germline-derived CDR1 and CDR2 are MNHEY and SMNVEV (reference sequence). V lost 1 base and J 6 bases, leaving 13 bases between the germline ends.

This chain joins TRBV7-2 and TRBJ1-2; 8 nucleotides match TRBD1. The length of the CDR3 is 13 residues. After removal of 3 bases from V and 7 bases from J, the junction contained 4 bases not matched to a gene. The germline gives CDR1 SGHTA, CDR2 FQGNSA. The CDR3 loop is CASSFEGQGGYTF. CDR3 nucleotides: TGTGCCAGCAGCTTCGAAGGACAGGGTGGCTACACCTTC.